Listed below are T cell receptor beta chains from one sample, sequenced in a study of CD8 T cells in ankylosing spondylitis. One entry per CDR3 protein, called by TCRdb with MiXCR from the 5' RACE reads. Here the sample spans about 840,000 distinct CDR3 sequences, approximately 10% being singletons. Sequencing was performed on blood, either unsorted or a sorted T cell fraction (not recorded which). These receptors were taken from a male donor with ankylosing spondylitis. The CDR3 runs from the conserved cysteine through the conserved F or W. A D gene is named only where the DNA matches it firmly. Clone size appears in some rows only: once, few, many, or a class for an expanded clone.

clone size: NA
D gene: NA
J gene: TRBJ1-3
V gene: TRBV19
CDR3 DNA: TGTGCCAGTAGTATTCTCGGATCCTCTGGAAACACCATATATTTT
CDR3 protein: CASSILGSSGNTIYF

clone size: NA
D gene: NA
J gene: TRBJ2-5
V gene: TRBV7-2
CDR3 DNA: TGTGCCAGCAGCTTCCGACAGGCACAAGAGACCCAGTACTTC
CDR3 protein: CASSFRQAQETQYF

clone size: NA
D gene: NA
J gene: TRBJ2-5
V gene: TRBV12-5
CDR3 DNA: TGTGCTAGTGGTTTGTCGGTCGTAGTGGGGATCCAAGAGACCCAGTACTTC
CDR3 protein: CASGLSVVVGIQETQYF

clone size: few
D gene: NA
J gene: TRBJ2-7
V gene: TRBV28
CDR3 DNA: TGTGCCAGCAGGCCTCCCGGCCACGAGCAGTACTTC
CDR3 protein: CASRPPGHEQYF

clone size: many
D gene: NA
J gene: TRBJ2-1
V gene: TRBV29-1
CDR3 DNA: TGCAGCGTTGATCTAGGGTCCTACAATGAGCAGTTCTTC
CDR3 protein: CSVDLGSYNEQFF

clone size: few
D gene: NA
J gene: TRBJ2-1
V gene: TRBV19
CDR3 DNA: TGTGCCAGTACTCTGGGAGCCGGGTTCGGTGAGCAGTTCTTC
CDR3 protein: CASTLGAGFGEQFF

clone size: NA
D gene: NA
J gene: TRBJ1-1
V gene: TRBV6-4
CDR3 DNA: TGTGCCAGCAGTTCACTTCCGAACACTGAAGCTTTCTTT
CDR3 protein: CASSSLPNTEAFF

clone size: few
D gene: NA
J gene: TRBJ1-1
V gene: TRBV20-1
CDR3 DNA: TGCAGTGCTAGAGCCGATGAAGCTTTCTTT
CDR3 protein: CSARADEAFF

clone size: NA
D gene: TRBD1
J gene: TRBJ1-5
V gene: TRBV28
CDR3 DNA: TGTGCCAGCAGGGACAGGGAAATTTGGGCTCAGCCCCAGCATTTT
CDR3 protein: CASRDREIWAQPQHF

clone size: many
D gene: NA
J gene: TRBJ2-3
V gene: TRBV29-1
CDR3 DNA: TGCAGCGTTGAAGGGACGACTAGGTTAAGCACAGATACGCAGTATTTT
CDR3 protein: CSVEGTTRLSTDTQYF

clone size: NA
D gene: NA
J gene: TRBJ2-1
V gene: TRBV5-1
CDR3 DNA: TGCGCCAGCAGAACCCCTTCGCGGGGCCCGACCTACAATGAGCAGTTCTTC
CDR3 protein: CASRTPSRGPTYNEQFF

clone size: many
D gene: NA
J gene: TRBJ2-3
V gene: TRBV7-2
CDR3 DNA: TGTGCCAGCAGCTTCGGGGTGAGAGATACGCAGTATTTT
CDR3 protein: CASSFGVRDTQYF

clone size: many
D gene: NA
J gene: TRBJ1-1
V gene: TRBV20-1
CDR3 DNA: TGCAGTGCTAGATTCCTGGATAACACTGAAGCTTTCTTT
CDR3 protein: CSARFLDNTEAFF

clone size: few
D gene: TRBD1
J gene: TRBJ1-1
V gene: TRBV7-6
CDR3 DNA: TGTGCCAGCAGCCGATACAGGGGAGACACTGAAGCTTTCTTT
CDR3 protein: CASSRYRGDTEAFF

clone size: NA
D gene: TRBD2
J gene: TRBJ2-1
V gene: TRBV20-1
CDR3 DNA: TGCAGTGCTAGAGGAGGGAGGGTCGGTAGCGTTACATCCTACAATGAGCAGTTCTTC
CDR3 protein: CSARGGRVGSVTSYNEQFF

clone size: NA
D gene: TRBD2
J gene: TRBJ2-1
V gene: TRBV29-1
CDR3 DNA: TGCAGCTTGCTAGCGGGGTGGAATGAGCAGTTCTTC
CDR3 protein: CSLLAGWNEQFF

clone size: NA
D gene: TRBD1
J gene: TRBJ2-3
V gene: TRBV9
CDR3 DNA: TGTGCCAGCAGCGCAGGGACAGGGTTGGGCACAGATACGCAGTATTTT
CDR3 protein: CASSAGTGLGTDTQYF

clone size: NA
D gene: NA
J gene: TRBJ2-1
V gene: TRBV7-2
CDR3 DNA: TGTGCCAGCAGCTTAGAGGGCGGCACCGCCTACAATGAGCAGTTCTTC
CDR3 protein: CASSLEGGTAYNEQFF

clone size: few
D gene: TRBD1
J gene: TRBJ2-3
V gene: TRBV27
CDR3 DNA: TGTGCCAGCAGTCCTCAGACAGGGGCGGTCACAGATACGCAGTATTTT
CDR3 protein: CASSPQTGAVTDTQYF

clone size: few
D gene: NA
J gene: TRBJ2-1
V gene: TRBV20-1
CDR3 DNA: TGCAGTGCGACTAGGACTATCGACAATGAGCAGTTCTTC
CDR3 protein: CSATRTIDNEQFF